Following are 26 T cell receptor beta chains from one sample sequenced in a study of blood T cells in healthy people across ages. It was with a sample-barcoded 5' primer and a J-beta primer mix that a second PCR of about 6 to 12 cycles was run. In TCRdb, the 5' RACE reads were re-called with MiXCR into one record per CDR3 protein. The table shows more than 1 million distinct CDR3 sequences, with 45% occurring only once. The sample comprised blood. The receptor source for this set is a woman aged 60 to 75 in good health.

The chain carries TRBV14 and TRBJ2-1; unclear D gene. V lost 4 bases, J lost 2 bases, and 12 bases lay in between. This CDR3 has 15 amino acids. The V gene's germline CDR1 is SGHDN and CDR2 FVKESK. The DNA of the CDR3 is TGTGCCAGCAGCCCTTTAACCCGGACCTACAATGAGCAGTTCTTC. Translation: CASSPLTRTYNEQFF.

Details on this clonotype: A much larger clone lies a single base off, so this may be a read error. V and J are TRBV6-5 and TRBJ2-4, with D tentatively TRBD1 or TRBD2 (6 bases each). Judging by the DNA end, TRBJ2-7 fits better; the J call may be wrong. Germline CDR1 reads MNHEY; CDR2 reads SVGAGI. This CDR3 contains 15 residues. The CDR3 region has the DNA TGTGCCTGCAGTTACTCGGGGGAAGGGGGCTACGAGCAGTACTTC. This codes for CACSYSGEGGYEQYF.

The V and J genes are TRBV5-1 and TRBJ1-4, with D possibly being TRBD1 (6 bases). Deletions cut 4 bases from V and 10 bases from J, with 23 bases between. Germline CDR1 SGHRS, CDR2 YFSETQ. This CDR3 spans 16 amino acids. This CDR3 is CASSLPTPTGPGKLFF. The CDR3, as DNA: TGCGCCAGCAGCCTTCCCACGCCTACAGGGCCGGGAAAACTGTTTTTT. Based on the CDR3 plus reference TRBV5-1 and TRBJ1-4, the full variable domain is KAGVTQTPRYLIKTRGQQVTLSCSPISGHRSVSWYQQTPGQGLQFLFEYFSETQRNKGNFPGRFSGRQFSNSRSEMNVSTLELGDSALYLCASSLPTPTGPGKLFFGSGTQLSVL.

V gene TRBV12-3 or TRBV12-4 combines with J gene TRBJ2-1; no clear D gene. The CDR3 is 12 amino acids. Trimming cost V 7 bases and J 4 bases, with 8 bases left between them. CDR3 residues: CASTTHYNEQFF. The CDR3 coding sequence is TGTGCCAGCACTACTCATTACAATGAGCAGTTCTTC.

The V gene is TRBV27, the J gene TRBJ1-2; D may be TRBD1 (5 bases). Germline loops: CDR1 MNHEY, CDR2 SMNVEV (reference sequence). V dropped 1 base and J dropped 3 bases, with 12 bases sitting between them. The CDR3 consists of 15 residues. The CDR3 sequence is CASSLFQGGDYGYTF. Written as DNA, the CDR3 is TGTGCCAGCAGTTTATTCCAGGGAGGAGACTATGGCTACACCTTC.

This clonotype appeared many times. The J gene is TRBJ2-1, the V gene TRBV20-1; D is uncertain. The germline V and J ends were trimmed by 0 bases and 8 bases, with 14 bases remaining between them. Per the germline V gene, CDR1 is DFQATT and CDR2 is SNEGSKA (reference sequence). The CDR3 runs 14 residues. CDR3 amino acids: CSARDYQARDEQFF. CDR3 nucleotide sequence: TGCAGTGCTAGAGATTATCAGGCCCGCGATGAGCAGTTCTTC.

The chain recombines TRBV20-1 with TRBJ1-2; D gene ambiguous. CDR3 length equals 11 residues. Germline V CDR1 and CDR2: DFQATT, SNEGSKA (reference sequence). The germline V and J ends were trimmed by 3 bases and 5 bases, with 7 bases remaining between them. Here the CDR3 reads CSASGWYGYTF. The CDR3 nucleotides read TGCAGTGCTAGTGGGTGGTATGGCTACACCTTC.

J is TRBJ2-1 and V is TRBV19; tentative D call: TRBD2 (5 bases). The germline V gene encodes CDR1 LNHDA and CDR2 SQIVND (reference sequence). The CDR3 runs 14 residues. Trimming pared 6 bases from V and 8 bases from J, leaving 17 bases between. CDR3: CASSHRGTFDEQFF. The DNA of the CDR3 is TGTGCCAGTAGCCATCGGGGAACATTCGATGAGCAGTTCTTC.

This clonotype was found a few times. The chain is built from TRBV29-1 and TRBJ2-6; D remains unclear. The CDR3 totals 18 residues. Trimming stripped 1 base from V and 0 bases from J, with 16 bases between. Germline CDR1 is SQVTM and CDR2 is ANQGSEA. The CDR3 DNA reads TGCAGCGTTGAAGCAACAGCGAGTCCTAGCTCTGGGGCCAACGTCCTGACTTTC. Protein product: CSVEATASPSSGANVLTF. Using reference TRBV29-1 and TRBJ2-6 for the parts outside the CDR3, the full variable domain is SAVISQKPSRDICQRGTSLTIQCQVDSQVTMMFWYRQQPGQSLTLIATANQGSEATYESGFVIDKFPISRPNLTFSTLTVSNMSPEDSSIYLCSVEATASPSSGANVLTFGAGSRLTVL.

A word on this clonotype: A much larger clone lies one base from this, so it may be a read error. The chain joins TRBV27 to TRBJ2-1, with D perhaps TRBD2 (5 bases). The CDR3 has 13 amino acids. Germline assignment: CDR1 MNHEY and CDR2 SMNVEV (reference sequence). V lost 4 bases and J lost 13, with 17 bases in between. In DNA form, the CDR3 reads TGTGCCAGCAGTTCCTCGGCCGGGAAGACCCAGTTCTTC. Encoded protein: CASSSSAGKTQFF.

V and J are TRBV18 and TRBJ1-1; 12 bases match TRBD1. V was pared by 6 bases and J by 1 base, with 3 bases of the junction left unmatched. CDR3 length: 15 amino acids. Per germline, CDR1 KGHSH and CDR2 LQKENI. CDR3 residues: CASSKGQGANTEAFF. The CDR3 nucleotides are TGTGCCAGCTCGAAGGGACAGGGGGCGAACACTGAAGCTTTCTTT. Full variable domain (rest looked up from reference TRBV18 and TRBJ1-1): NAGVMQNPRHLVRRRGQEARLRCSPMKGHSHVYWYRQLPEEGLKFMVYLQKENIIDESGMPKERFSAEFPKEGPSILRIQQVVRGDSAAYFCASSKGQGANTEAFFGQGTRLTVV.

This sequence joins TRBV24-1 and TRBJ2-3; tentatively, D is TRBD2 (5 bases). The CDR3 is 15 amino acids. Trimming took 0 bases from V and 5 from J, leaving 11 bases between them. Germline V gene data show CDR1 as KGHDR and CDR2 as SFDVKD. The CDR3 region has the DNA TGTGCCACCAGTGATTTGGACGGGGTCAAAGATACGCAGTATTTT. Its protein product is CATSDLDGVKDTQYF.

This clonotype appeared a few times. The chain couples TRBV9 to TRBJ2-6; D call uncertain. Germline V gives CDR1 SGDLS, CDR2 YYNGEE. V was trimmed by 0 bases and J by 0 bases, leaving 4 bases between them. The CDR3 length is 15 residues. DNA of the CDR3: TGTGCCAGCAGCGTAGACCCCTCTGGGGCCAACGTCCTGACTTTC. Protein: CASSVDPSGANVLTF.

The chain joins TRBV25-1 to TRBJ2-1; D is ambiguous. V was clipped by 5 bases and J by 3 bases, with 14 bases between them. CDR1 and CDR2 from the germline V gene are MGHDK and SYGVNS. The length of the CDR3 is 15 residues. The CDR3 nucleotides are TGTGCCAGCAGTAAACTTACCCTCGGCTACAATGAGCAGTTCTTC. Translated, it gives CASSKLTLGYNEQFF.

This clonotype has more than one count but fewer than ten. Compared with germline, one end of the junction differs, possibly owing to a read error. The genes are TRBV15 and TRBJ2-1; D is possibly TRBD1 (6 bases). The germline V gene has CDR1 LNHNV and CDR2 YYDKDF (reference sequence). The CDR3 covers 17 residues. The CDR3 sequence: CATSGEGLGDIDNEQFF. CDR3 nucleotide sequence: TGTGCCACCAGCGGAGAAGGTTTAGGGGACATCGACAATGAGCAGTTCTTC. Based on the CDR3 plus reference TRBV15 and TRBJ2-1, the full variable domain is DAMVIQNPRYQVTQFGKPVTLSCSQTLNHNVMYWYQQKSSQAPKLLFHYYDKDFNNEADTPDNFQSRRPNTSFCFLDIRSPGLGDTAMYLCATSGEGLGDIDNEQFFGPGTRLTVL.

This clonotype was counted only a few times. V and J are TRBV29-1 and TRBJ2-7; D is possibly TRBD2 (7 bases). Germline V CDR1 and CDR2: SQVTM, ANQGSEA. The ends were cut back, 6 bases at V and 7 bases at J, with 19 bases in the middle. There are 13 residues in the CDR3. The CDR3 DNA follows: TGCAGCGTGGCGGGGGCAGGCGGGCGAGAGCAGTACTTC. The encoded protein is CSVAGAGGREQYF.

The chain links TRBV6-5 to TRBJ2-5; D ambiguous. The CDR3 has 15 amino acids. V shed 1 base and J shed 2 bases, with 11 bases lying between them. Per the germline V gene, CDR1 is MNHEY and CDR2 is SVGAGI. The CDR3 protein is CASSYFGQNQETQYF. Written as DNA, the CDR3 is TGTGCCAGCAGTTACTTCGGCCAGAATCAAGAGACCCAGTACTTC.

This clonotype turned up a few times. The chain employs TRBV7-2 and TRBJ1-6; D not certain. Per germline, CDR1 SGHTA and CDR2 FQGNSA. This CDR3 comprises 14 residues. Trimming took off 1 base at V and 7 bases at J, with 8 bases between the two ends. CDR3 region: CASSLGPGNSPLHF. Here the CDR3 DNA reads TGTGCCAGCAGCTTAGGTCCGGGAAATTCACCCCTCCACTTT.

This clonotype is a singleton in its sample. CDR3 DNA sequence: TGCAGTGCTAATATCCCGGGGTCGAGTTCACCCCTCCACTTT. Its translation: CSANIPGSSSPLHF. The gene calls are TRBV20-1 and TRBJ1-6; no clear D. CDR3 size: 14 residues. Germline V gives CDR1 DFQATT, CDR2 SNEGSKA (reference sequence). V lost 4 bases and J lost 9, with 16 bases in between.

The chain employs TRBV3-1 and TRBJ2-1, with D perhaps TRBD1 (5 bases). The ends were cut back, 0 bases at V and 8 bases at J, with 17 bases in the middle. Per the germline V gene, CDR1 is LGHDT and CDR2 is YNNKEL (reference sequence). The CDR3 consists of 16 residues. The CDR3 reads CASSQEKIVWGDEQFF. CDR3 bases: TGTGCCAGCAGCCAAGAGAAAATTGTGTGGGGCGATGAGCAGTTCTTC.

This chain connects TRBV18 to TRBJ2-1, with 11 bases identical to TRBD1. The CDR3 contains 16 residues. Germline V CDR1 and CDR2: KGHSH, LQKENI. After removal of 6 bases from V and 7 bases from J, the junction contained 11 bases not matched to a gene. This CDR3 is CASSRYGQGASNEQFF. CDR3 coding DNA: TGTGCCAGCTCCCGATACGGACAGGGGGCGAGTAATGAGCAGTTCTTC.

Written as DNA, the CDR3 is TGCAGTGCTAGCTGGGGAGGTGAGCAGTTCTTC. It codes for CSASWGGEQFF. This rearrangement joins TRBV20-1 to TRBJ2-1; a weak D match, TRBD2 (6 bases). V lost 3 bases and J lost 9, with 9 bases in between. The CDR3 has 11 residues. CDR1 DFQATT and CDR2 SNEGSKA come from the germline V gene (reference sequence).

This clonotype has only a few counts. The J gene is TRBJ2-3, the V gene TRBV6-5, with D uncertain. With 8 bases removed from V and 0 bases from J, the gap between germline ends came to 9 bases. The CDR3 length is 13 residues. CDR1 is MNHEY, CDR2 SVGAGI, per germline. Written as DNA, the CDR3 is TGTGCCAGCCGGCAAATTAGCACAGATACGCAGTATTTT. Translation: CASRQISTDTQYF.

This clonotype was observed many times. The gene calls are TRBV6-4 and TRBJ2-1; 9 positions match TRBD2. Germline trimming cut 6 bases from V and 3 bases from J; bases unmatched to any gene: 6. In germline, CDR1 is MRHNA, CDR2 SNTAGT. CDR3 length equals 15 residues. The chain's CDR3 is CASSMGAGGYNEQFF. As DNA, the CDR3 is TGTGCCAGCAGCATGGGAGCGGGAGGCTACAATGAGCAGTTCTTC.

This clonotype has a handful of counts. This chain links TRBV13 with TRBJ2-5, with 7 positions matching TRBD2. The length of the CDR3 is 18 residues. Germline V gives CDR1 PRHDT, CDR2 FYEKMQ (reference sequence). J lost 5 bases, V lost 0 bases, and 15 bases had no gene match. The CDR3 bases are TGTGCCAGCAGCTTAGGGAAGGGATGGCGGGAGTCCTATGAGACCCAGTACTTC. It specifies CASSLGKGWRESYETQYF.

The chain has TRBV29-1 and TRBJ2-1, with D unresolved. The J call is uncertain, as TRBJ2-7 better fits the DNA end. Germline loops: CDR1 SQVTM, CDR2 ANQGSEA. The CDR3 covers 12 residues. The CDR3 loop is CSIRSSYNEQYF. The CDR3 nucleotides are TGCAGCATTAGGAGCTCCTACAATGAGCAGTACTTC.